This T cell receptor (beta chain) comes out of a study of somatic mutations in cytotoxic T cells in rheumatoid arthritis. V was shortened by 2 bases and J by 7 bases, with 16 bases between the two germline ends. Germline V gene lookup returns CDR1 SGDLS and CDR2 YYNGEE. The CDR3 has 14 residues. Assay used: immunoSEQ multiplex PCR; TCRdb lists only in-frame clones, some missing. The data hold about 7,100 clones, with around 80% observed a single time. The sequenced sample consisted of CD8+ T cells sorted from blood. The rearrangement uses TRBV9 and TRBJ2-7; D possibly uses TRBD1 or TRBD2 (5 bases each). This clonotype was sampled from an adult with rheumatoid arthritis. In DNA form, the CDR3 reads TGTGCCAGCAGCGTGGCAGGGCGGGCCGAAGAGCAGTACTTC. Translating gives CASSVAGRAEEQYF.